This T cell receptor beta chain was retrieved from a study of persistence of HIV-infected CD4 T cells. As to this clone: Its matching antigen is unknown.

This was the immunoSEQ version 4 assay in survey mode. Generated by immunoSEQ multiplex PCR, the TCRdb table keeps only in-frame clones and is missing some. The data hold 30,000 to 35,000 clones, with 82% observed a single time. Cells were stimulated with overlapping HIV-1 Gag 15-mer peptides. CD40L-negative CD69-negative CD45RO-high memory CD4+ T cells were sorted as populations depleted of antigen-responding cells. Donors had CD4+ T cell counts above 400 cells/uL and were CMV-seropositive. This CDR3 is 13 amino acids long. The germline V and J ends were trimmed by 0 bases and 2 bases, with 5 bases remaining between them. The germline V gene encodes CDR1 SGHRS and CDR2 YFSETQ.

J is TRBJ1-1 and V is TRBV5-1; the D is unclear. The receptor comes from an adult woman with HIV who was CMV-seropositive. This specimen was CD4+ T cells sorted from PBMCs after 18-hour stimulation, taken from a patient who received antiretroviral therapy. The CDR3, as DNA: TGCGCCAGCAGCTTGGGCAGCAACACTGAAGCTTTCTTT. Amino acid sequence: CASSLGSNTEAFF.